These 24 T cell receptor beta chains came from one sample sequenced in a study of blood T cells in healthy people across ages. A second 7 to 11 cycle PCR used barcoded and J-beta primers. TCRdb redid the calling of the 5' RACE reads with MiXCR, one entry per CDR3 protein. The repertoire consists of hundreds of thousands of distinct CDR3 sequences, with roughly 56% occurring once and the leading ten covering roughly 24%. The sample taken for sequencing was blood. These receptors came from a man aged 40-55 years in good health.

This clonotype was counted between two and nine times. The genes are TRBV20-1 and TRBJ2-3; D call uncertain. Germline V gene data show CDR1 as DFQATT and CDR2 as SNEGSKA (reference sequence). The CDR3 totals 13 residues. V lost 0 bases to trimming and J lost 6 bases, with 10 bases between them. CDR3 loop: CSAREYLVDTQYF. Here the CDR3 DNA reads TGCAGTGCTAGAGAATATCTAGTGGATACGCAGTATTTT.

As for this clonotype: A much larger clone is a single base away; this may be a read error. The V call is TRBV9, the J call TRBJ2-7; D gene unclear. CDR3 length: 13 amino acids. The germline gives CDR1 SGDLS, CDR2 YYNGEE. This chain's CDR3 is CTSSVGTVYEQYF. CDR3 coding DNA: TGTACCAGCAGCGTAGGTACAGTCTACGAGCAGTACTTC.

The chain employs TRBV20-1 and TRBJ2-1, with 12 bases matching TRBD2. The length of the CDR3 is 15 residues. Germline V CDR1 and CDR2: DFQATT, SNEGSKA (reference sequence). V lost 1 base, J lost 7 bases, and 5 bases stayed unmatched. In DNA form, the CDR3 reads TGCAGTGCTAGAGGGGTGACTAGCGGGGGAAATGAGCAGTTCTTC. This translates into CSARGVTSGGNEQFF.

The chain combines TRBV6-2 or TRBV6-3 with TRBJ2-5, with 8 bases aligning to TRBD2. The CDR3 is 16 residues long. Germline V gene sequence: CDR1 MNHEY, CDR2 SVGEGT. J lost 2 bases, V lost 4 bases, and 9 bases had no gene match. DNA of the CDR3: TGTGCCAGCAGTTTGAGTAGCGGGATCGGTCAAGAGACCCAGTACTTC. This gives the protein CASSLSSGIGQETQYF.

This sequence joins TRBV9 and TRBJ1-4; D ambiguous. Germline V gene data show CDR1 as SGDLS and CDR2 as YYNGEE. This CDR3 has 15 residues. Trimming left V 0 bases short and J 5 bases short, with 11 bases between. The CDR3 sequence: CASSVDSAENEKLFF. The CDR3 coding sequence is TGTGCCAGCAGCGTAGACAGTGCGGAAAATGAAAAACTGTTTTTT.

This clonotype was detected a few times. This chain uses TRBV27 with TRBJ2-5; the D gene is possibly TRBD1 (5 bases). Trimming left V 2 bases short and J 5 bases short, with 12 bases between. Per germline, CDR1 MNHEY and CDR2 SMNVEV (reference sequence). The CDR3 is 14 amino acids. CDR3 sequence reads: CASSLDSSQETQYF. CDR3 bases: TGTGCCAGCAGTTTAGACAGCAGCCAGGAGACCCAGTACTTC.

This clonotype was picked up a small number of times. This sequence joins TRBV28 and TRBJ1-6, with 10 bases aligning to TRBD1. The CDR3 sequence is 15 residues long. CDR1 is MDHEN and CDR2 is SYDVKM in the germline V gene. Trimming at V came to 7 bases and at J to 7 bases, leaving 7 bases not matched to a gene. The DNA of the CDR3 is TGTGCCAGCACTCCGACAGGGGGCGAGAATTCACCCCTCCACTTT. It yields the protein CASTPTGGENSPLHF. The whole variable domain, remainder taken from reference TRBV28 and TRBJ1-6, is DVKVTQSSRYLVKRTGEKVFLECVQDMDHENMFWYRQDPGLGLRLIYFSYDVKMKEKGDIPEGYSVSREKKERFSLILESASTNQTSMYLCASTPTGGENSPLHFGNGTRLTVT.

This sequence joins TRBV4-2 and TRBJ2-2; 8 nucleotides agree with TRBD1. The CDR3 consists of 18 residues. Germline V lookup: CDR1 LGHNA, CDR2 YNFKEQ. V was pared by 0 bases and J by 0 bases, with 6 bases of the junction left unmatched. CDR3 coding DNA: TGTGCCAGCAGCCAAGAAGGCCTGACAGGGGCGAACACCGGGGAGCTGTTTTTT. Its protein is CASSQEGLTGANTGELFF.

V gene TRBV28 combines with J gene TRBJ2-1; 9 bases agree with TRBD2. CDR3 length: 12 residues. Trimming removed 6 bases from V and 15 bases from J; junction bases left unmatched: 9. Germline V gene lookup returns CDR1 MDHEN and CDR2 SYDVKM. CDR3 loop: CASSPGSGRSFF. The CDR3, as DNA: TGTGCCAGCAGCCCGGGTAGCGGGAGATCGTTCTTC.

Details on this clonotype: One end of the junction fails to match germline, which may point to a read error. The rearrangement joins TRBV5-1 to TRBJ2-2, with D uncertain. Germline CDR1 SGHRS, CDR2 YFSETQ. There are 12 residues in the CDR3. The CDR3, as DNA: TGCGCCAGCAGCTTGAACAGCGGGGAGCTGTTTTTT. Translation: CASSLNSGELFF.

This clonotype was counted a few times. The V gene is TRBV20-1, the J gene TRBJ1-6, with D maybe TRBD1 (5 bases). The V and J ends lost 5 bases and 8 bases respectively, with 16 bases between them. The CDR3 consists of 14 residues. Germline assignment: CDR1 DFQATT and CDR2 SNEGSKA (reference sequence). CDR3 residues: CSAQRGNPDSPLHF. CDR3 nucleotide sequence: TGCAGTGCTCAACGGGGGAATCCCGATTCACCCCTCCACTTT.

In this sample, this clonotype turned up a few times. This chain joins TRBV28 and TRBJ2-7; 7 nucleotides line up with TRBD1. J was trimmed by 0 bases and V by 6 bases; bases with no gene match: 5. Per germline, CDR1 MDHEN and CDR2 SYDVKM. This CDR3 has 14 amino acids. The chain's CDR3 is CASRPDRVSYEQYF. The CDR3, as DNA: TGTGCCAGCAGGCCCGACAGGGTCTCCTACGAGCAGTACTTC.

V usage is TRBV4-3 and J usage is TRBJ1-2, with D possibly matching TRBD1 (5 bases). This CDR3 region has 17 residues. Germline V CDR1 and CDR2: LGHNA, YSLEER. Trimming removed 1 base from V and 6 bases from J, with 21 bases in between. The CDR3 is CASSQVGSGQGMNGYTF. In DNA, the CDR3 is TGCGCCAGCAGCCAAGTCGGGTCCGGTCAGGGTATGAATGGCTACACCTTC.

Turning to this clonotype: One junction end does not reproduce the germline sequence, and a read error may be involved. This sequence joins TRBV2 and TRBJ2-4; D is perhaps TRBD2 (6 bases). There are 16 residues in the CDR3. The germline V gene encodes CDR1 SNHLY and CDR2 FYNNEI. The CDR3 DNA is TGTGCCGGCAGTGAATCTGGGGGACTTGGCTCAAACATTCAGTACTTC. The encoded protein is CAGSESGGLGSNIQYF.

This chain links TRBV9 with TRBJ1-1; D is undetermined. The CDR3 has 13 residues. Germline V gene lookup returns CDR1 SGDLS and CDR2 YYNGEE. V was trimmed by 0 bases and J by 6 bases, leaving 9 bases between them. The CDR3, as DNA: TGTGCCAGCAGCGTAGCGGGGTTTTCTGAAGCTTTCTTT. Amino acids: CASSVAGFSEAFF.

The chain couples TRBV15 to TRBJ1-1; D is ambiguous. Germline V gives CDR1 LNHNV, CDR2 YYDKDF (reference sequence). CDR3 size: 11 residues. V dropped 4 bases and J dropped 4 bases, with 4 bases sitting between them. The CDR3 DNA is TGTGCCACCAGCAATCCCACTGAAGCTTTCTTT. It encodes CATSNPTEAFF.

The V call is TRBV3-1, the J call TRBJ1-5; a possible D gene is TRBD1 (6 bases). Germline V CDR1 and CDR2: LGHDT, YNNKEL (reference sequence). The CDR3 is 15 amino acids. The V end was cut by 0 bases, the J end by 4 bases, with 10 bases between. CDR3 DNA sequence: TGTGCCAGCAGCCAAGAGTTGACAGGAAATCAGCCCCAGCATTTT. Translating gives CASSQELTGNQPQHF. The whole variable domain, remainder taken from reference TRBV3-1 and TRBJ1-5, is DTAVSQTPKYLVTQMGNDKSIKCEQNLGHDTMYWYKQDSKKFLKIMFSYNNKELIINETVPNRFSPKSPDKAHLNLHINSLELGDSAVYFCASSQELTGNQPQHFGDGTRLSIL.

The chain has TRBV6-6 and TRBJ1-2, with D unresolved. The V gene lost 6 bases and the J gene lost 8 bases, with 10 bases spanning the gap. Germline CDR1 and CDR2: MNHNY and SVGAGI (reference sequence). The CDR3 is 11 residues long. Written as DNA, the CDR3 is TGTGCCAGCAGGTCCCTAAGCGGCTACACCTTC. Its protein product is CASRSLSGYTF.

This chain joins TRBV4-3 and TRBJ1-1; weak D call: TRBD1 (6 bases). This CDR3 has 16 residues. With 3 bases removed from V and 0 bases from J, the gap between germline ends came to 14 bases. CDR1 and CDR2 from the germline V gene are LGHNA and YSLEER. CDR3 bases: TGCGCCAGCAGCCATGGGGGGGCTGGGGTGAACACTGAAGCTTTCTTT. Translated, it gives CASSHGGAGVNTEAFF.

The V and J genes are TRBV9 and TRBJ2-1; D not resolved. The CDR3 loop spans 15 amino acids. CDR1 and CDR2 (germline): SGDLS, YYNGEE. V lost 0 bases to trimming and J lost 6 bases, with 13 bases between them. The CDR3 protein is CASSVVIGEINEQFF. The CDR3 bases are TGTGCCAGCAGCGTAGTAATCGGAGAAATCAATGAGCAGTTCTTC. The full variable domain, rest sourced from reference TRBV9 and TRBJ2-1, is DSGVTQTPKHLITATGQRVTLRCSPRSGDLSVYWYQQSLDQGLQFLIQYYNGEERAKGNILERFSAQQFPDLHSELNLSSLELGDSALYFCASSVVIGEINEQFFGPGTRLTVL.

CDR3 DNA sequence: TGTGCCAGCAGCCAAGATGACCCCGATCAGCCCCAGCATTTT. Amino acids: CASSQDDPDQPQHF. This sequence joins TRBV4-2 and TRBJ1-5; D gene ambiguous. The germline CDR1 and CDR2 sequences are LGHNA and YNFKEQ. V was trimmed by 0 bases and J by 5 bases, leaving 8 bases between them. The CDR3 runs to 14 residues.

V usage is TRBV7-2 and J usage is TRBJ2-7; TRBD1 might be the D (6 bases). The last part of the DNA fits TRBJ2-5 better; the J call may be wrong. Germline CDR1 reads SGHTA; CDR2 reads FQGNSA. The CDR3 has 16 residues. For the CDR3, the DNA is TGTGCCAGCAGCTTAGCGGGGGCCGGACGACAAGAGACCCAGTACTTC. The encoded protein is CASSLAGAGRQETQYF.

The rearrangement links TRBV28 to TRBJ2-7; D possibly uses TRBD1 or TRBD2 (5 bases each). Germline loops: CDR1 MDHEN, CDR2 SYDVKM. The V end was cut by 4 bases, the J end by 0 bases, with 16 bases between. The CDR3 extends over 16 amino acids. CDR3 residues: CASSSSGTGSSYEQYF. DNA of the CDR3: TGTGCCAGCAGTTCTTCCGGGACGGGGAGCTCCTACGAGCAGTACTTC.

This chain uses TRBV7-9 with TRBJ1-1; 8 bases align to TRBD1. The trim removed 7 bases at V and 6 bases at J, leaving 13 bases unmatched. The CDR3 is 15 residues long. Germline V gene lookup returns CDR1 SEHNR and CDR2 FQNEAQ (reference sequence). Here the CDR3 DNA reads TGTGCCAGCACCCTACCCCCAGGGGGCCGGGCTGAAGCTTTCTTT. This encodes CASTLPPGGRAEAFF.